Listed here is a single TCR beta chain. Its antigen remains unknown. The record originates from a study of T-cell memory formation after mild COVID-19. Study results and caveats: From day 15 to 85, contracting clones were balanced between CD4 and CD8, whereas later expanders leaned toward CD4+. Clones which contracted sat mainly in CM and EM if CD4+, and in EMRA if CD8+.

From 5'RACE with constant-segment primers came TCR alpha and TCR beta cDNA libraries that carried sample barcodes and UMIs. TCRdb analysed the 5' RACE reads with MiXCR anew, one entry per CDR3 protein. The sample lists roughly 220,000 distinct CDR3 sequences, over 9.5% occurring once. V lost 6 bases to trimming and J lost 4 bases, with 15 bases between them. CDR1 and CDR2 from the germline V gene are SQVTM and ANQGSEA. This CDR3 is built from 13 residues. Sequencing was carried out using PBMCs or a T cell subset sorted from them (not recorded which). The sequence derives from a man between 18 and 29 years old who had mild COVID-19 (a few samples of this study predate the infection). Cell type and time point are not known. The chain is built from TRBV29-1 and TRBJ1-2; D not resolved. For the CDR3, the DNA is TGCAGCGTCGGAGGTGGGGAAGGCTATGGCTACACCTTC. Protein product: CSVGGGEGYGYTF.